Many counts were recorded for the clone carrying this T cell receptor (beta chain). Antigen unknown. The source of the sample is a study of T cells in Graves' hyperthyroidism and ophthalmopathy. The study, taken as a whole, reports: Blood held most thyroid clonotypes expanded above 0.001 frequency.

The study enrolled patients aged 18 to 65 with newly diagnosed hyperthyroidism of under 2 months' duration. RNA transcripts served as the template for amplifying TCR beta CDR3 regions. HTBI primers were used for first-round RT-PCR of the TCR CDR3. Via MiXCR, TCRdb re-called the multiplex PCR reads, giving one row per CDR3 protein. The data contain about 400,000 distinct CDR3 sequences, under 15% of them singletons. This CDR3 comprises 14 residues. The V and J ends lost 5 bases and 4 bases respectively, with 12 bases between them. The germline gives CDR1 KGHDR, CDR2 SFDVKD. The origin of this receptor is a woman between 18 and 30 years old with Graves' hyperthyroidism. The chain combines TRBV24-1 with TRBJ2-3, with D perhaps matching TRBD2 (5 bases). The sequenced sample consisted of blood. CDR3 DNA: TGTGCCACCAGTGGGGGAAGCGGAGCAGATACGCAGTATTTT. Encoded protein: CATSGGSGADTQYF.